This TCR beta chain was observed in a study of Graves' ophthalmopathy and Graves' hyperthyroidism. Background on the study: Ophthalmopathy absent within 18 months of follow-up marked hyperthyroidism as stable.

The CDR3 length is 14 residues. With V trimmed by 1 base and J by 3 bases, 4 bases remained unmatched. The germline gives CDR1 SQVTM, CDR2 ANQGSEA. RNA transcripts were the template, and TCR beta CDR3 regions were amplified from them. The authors performed first-round RT-PCR with HTBI primers and then a second-round multiplex PCR. TCRdb redid the calling of the multiplex PCR reads with MiXCR, one entry per CDR3 protein. Found here are around 1.1 million distinct CDR3 sequences, about two fifths of them singletons; the top ten hold around 10%. In this sample, this clonotype turned up many times. The antigen remains unidentified. Whole-study findings and limits: Ophthalmopathy cases were distinguished from stable hyperthyroidism by a 13-signature model, reaching 85% to 90% sensitivity and 81.08% specificity. Most expanded clonotypes from thyroid (those above 0.001 frequency) were also found in blood.

This receptor was obtained from an adult man with Graves' hyperthyroidism. Sequencing input: peripheral blood or thyroid tissue (not recorded which). This sequence joins TRBV29-1 and TRBJ1-2; 8 bases are a match to TRBD1. The CDR3 reads CSVEGGTGDYGYTF. CDR3 bases: TGCAGCGTTGAAGGGGGGACAGGCGACTATGGCTACACCTTC.